This T cell receptor (beta chain) was documented in a study of PD-1 blockade in classical Hodgkin lymphoma. Germline CDR1 MNHEY, CDR2 SVGAGI. V lost 6 bases and J lost 11, with 25 bases in between. The CDR3 is 15 amino acids. This clone was counted once. Repertoires were generated with immunoSEQ multiplex PCR, while TCRdb's copy carries only in-frame clones and drops some. The sample has around 17,000 clones, about four fifths seen once. The time point here: newly diagnosed, previously untreated cHL patient sample. Sequenced sample: peripheral blood mononuclear cells (PBMCs). V gene TRBV6-5 combines with J gene TRBJ1-1, with D unresolved. This TCR was recovered from a human donor with classical Hodgkin lymphoma. This chain's CDR3 is CASRTSTLDYSGAFF. The CDR3 DNA follows: TGTGCCAGCAGAACCAGTACTCTCGATTACTCGGGGGCTTTCTTT.